Presented here are 14 T cell receptor beta chains from one specimen sequenced in a study of blood T cell repertoires in COVID-19. The table came from immunoSEQ multiplex PCR; TCRdb's copy has only in-frame clones and leaves some out. The profile shows some 320,000 clones, around 88% of them singletons. Specimen: peripheral blood. The receptors were sampled from a young woman who had recovered from COVID-19.

The V and J genes are TRBV7-3 and TRBJ2-3, with 7 bases lining up with TRBD2. Germline V gene data show CDR1 as SGHTA and CDR2 as FQGTGA. This CDR3 has 14 residues. Unmatched junction bases numbered 3, after V lost 3 bases and J lost 3 bases. The DNA of the CDR3 is TGTGCCAGCAGCTTTGGACTAGGAACAGATACGCAGTATTTT. This gives the protein CASSFGLGTDTQYF.

The chain links TRBV5-1 to TRBJ2-3, with TRBD2 identical over 14 bases. Germline-derived CDR1 and CDR2 are SGHRS and YFSETQ. J lost 5 bases, V lost 3 bases, and 5 bases had no gene match. This CDR3 has 16 amino acids. Here the CDR3 DNA reads TGCGCCAGCAGCTGGACTAGCGGGGGGCCGGGAGATACGCAGTATTTT. Translation: CASSWTSGGPGDTQYF.

V and J are TRBV18 and TRBJ2-2, with unresolved D. The CDR3 length is 14 residues. V lost 5 bases to trimming and J lost 4 bases, with 11 bases between them. The V gene's germline CDR1 is KGHSH and CDR2 LQKENI. DNA of the CDR3: TGTGCCAGCTCAGAGCAGACGGGCACCGGGGAGCTGTTTTTT. It yields the protein CASSEQTGTGELFF.

This clone was observed a handful of times. The chain recombines TRBV10-3 with TRBJ1-4, with 11 bases identical to TRBD1. The CDR3 is made up of 18 amino acids. Germline loops: CDR1 ENHRY, CDR2 SYGVKD. With 4 bases clipped from V and 3 bases from J, the junction kept 10 bases outside the gene matches. The CDR3 DNA reads TGTGCCATCAGTGCTTCCCCGGGACAGGGGGATGCTAATGAAAAACTGTTTTTT. This encodes CAISASPGQGDANEKLFF.

The chain employs TRBV6-5 and TRBJ1-1, with 9 bases matching TRBD1. This CDR3 region has 14 residues. From germline, CDR1 is MNHEY and CDR2 SVGAGI. V was clipped by 6 bases and J by 2 bases; unmatched bases: 4. CDR3 sequence reads: CASSRGQGNTEAFF. The CDR3 nucleotides read TGTGCCAGCAGCAGGGGACAGGGAAACACTGAAGCTTTCTTT.

This chain joins TRBV10-3 and TRBJ1-5; tentative D call: TRBD1 (6 bases). The CDR3 is made up of 15 amino acids. Deletions cut 7 bases from V and 0 bases from J, with 13 bases between. The germline V gene has CDR1 ENHRY and CDR2 SYGVKD. This CDR3 is CAITKDSYSNQPQHF. The CDR3 DNA is TGTGCCATCACTAAGGACAGTTATAGCAATCAGCCCCAGCATTTT.

This clone was observed once. The chain employs TRBV29-1 and TRBJ2-1; D perhaps matches TRBD2 (5 bases). V lost 4 bases, J lost 9 bases, and 13 bases lay in between. Per the germline V gene, CDR1 is SQVTM and CDR2 is ANQGSEA. This CDR3 has 12 residues. In nucleotides, the CDR3 is TGCAGCGTTGTTTTTCTGGCGGGTGAGCAGTTCTTC. Translating it yields CSVVFLAGEQFF.

The rearrangement uses TRBV21-1 and TRBJ2-4; the D call of TRBD1 is as the table states it, not checked on the DNA. TRBV21-1 is labeled a pseudogene. CDR3 size: 16 residues. As DNA, the CDR3 is TGTGCCAGCAGCGTCGGGACAGGGGGCCCTCATAACATTCAGTACTTC. This codes for CASSVGTGGPHNIQYF.

The chain uses TRBV9 and TRBJ1-3; D uncertain. From germline, CDR1 is SGDLS and CDR2 YYNGEE. Trimming cost V 3 bases and J 3 bases, with 13 bases left between them. CDR3 length equals 15 residues. The CDR3 sequence: CASSGPLAGGNTIYF. CDR3 bases: TGTGCCAGCAGCGGCCCTTTGGCAGGTGGAAACACCATATATTTT.

V and J are TRBV4-2 and TRBJ2-7; the match to TRBD1 covers 8 bases. V was pared by 0 bases and J by 3 bases, with 1 base of the junction left unmatched. The CDR3 spans 14 residues. Germline CDR1 is LGHNA and CDR2 is YNFKEQ. DNA for the CDR3: TGTGCCAGCAGCCAAGAACAGGGGGGCTACGAGCAGTACTTC. Its protein product is CASSQEQGGYEQYF.

The rearrangement links TRBV4-1 to TRBJ2-6, with 8 bases matching TRBD2. The ends lost 4 bases at V and 1 base at J; junction bases unmatched: 9. The CDR3 consists of 18 residues. Germline V lookup: CDR1 MGHRA, CDR2 YSYEKL. For the CDR3, the DNA is TGCGCCAGCAGCCTCGAGGGGACTAGGGGGTCTGGGGCCAACGTCCTGACTTTC. Protein sequence: CASSLEGTRGSGANVLTF.

CDR3 sequence: CASSLQQGPDTQYF. DNA of the CDR3: TGTGCCAGCAGTTTGCAACAGGGCCCAGATACGCAGTATTTT. The chain employs TRBV28 and TRBJ2-3; perhaps TRBD1 as D (6 bases). Germline assignment: CDR1 MDHEN and CDR2 SYDVKM. The CDR3 has 14 amino acids. The V end lost 3 bases, the J end lost 4 bases, and 11 bases lay between the germline ends.

The gene calls are TRBV5-1 and TRBJ2-2, with D perhaps matching TRBD2 (6 bases). The CDR3 totals 16 residues. Germline loops: CDR1 SGHRS, CDR2 YFSETQ. Trimming took 0 bases from V and 1 from J, leaving 10 bases between them. CDR3 loop: CASSLAGTGNTGELFF. CDR3 DNA sequence: TGCGCCAGCAGCTTGGCCGGGACTGGGAACACCGGGGAGCTGTTTTTT.

The V and J genes are TRBV5-6 and TRBJ2-7; TRBD2 matches 12 bases. Trimming removed 1 base from V and 5 bases from J; junction bases left unmatched: 13. The germline V gene has CDR1 SGHDT and CDR2 YYEEEE. CDR3 length: 18 amino acids. CDR3 DNA sequence: TGTGCCAGCAGCTTGCTGGGGGCTAGCGGGGGGGCCATCGACGAGCAGTACTTC. Translation: CASSLLGASGGAIDEQYF.